The 20 T cell receptor beta chains presented below share a single source sample, sequenced in a study of blood T cell repertoires in COVID-19. Assay used: immunoSEQ multiplex PCR; TCRdb lists only in-frame clones, some missing. The sample has 210,000 or so clones, 88% seen once. Sequenced material: peripheral blood. These TCRs come from a woman in her fifties or sixties with acute or convalescent COVID-19.

The chain carries TRBV2 and TRBJ1-1, with 8 bases identical to TRBD1. The germline V gene encodes CDR1 SNHLY and CDR2 FYNNEI. V lost 7 bases to trimming and J lost 5 bases; unmatched junction nucleotides: 12. The CDR3 is 15 residues long. Here the CDR3 DNA reads TGTGCCAGCATGTCAGGGGGCGCCGAGGGGACTGAAGCTTTCTTT. Amino acid sequence: CASMSGGAEGTEAFF.

The chain links TRBV30 to TRBJ2-5; D is perhaps TRBD2 (5 bases). Trimming stripped 5 bases from V and 4 bases from J, with 14 bases between. There are 13 residues in the CDR3. Germline-derived CDR1 and CDR2 are GTSNPN and SVGIG (reference sequence). CDR3 loop: CAWEIGGSETQYF. In nucleotides, the CDR3 is TGTGCCTGGGAGATTGGCGGGTCAGAGACCCAGTACTTC.

This chain joins TRBV28 and TRBJ1-2, with unresolved D. Trimming left V 3 bases short and J 3 bases short, with 11 bases between. The length of the CDR3 is 14 residues. CDR1 and CDR2 (germline): MDHEN, SYDVKM. The CDR3 reads CASSLTSSHYGYTF. The CDR3 DNA follows: TGTGCCAGCAGTTTGACAAGCTCCCACTATGGCTACACCTTC.

The rearrangement joins TRBV4-1 to TRBJ1-1; TRBD1 matches at 7 bases. V gave up 4 bases and J gave up 3 bases; unmatched junction bases: 11. Looked up from germline, CDR1 is MGHRA and CDR2 is YSYEKL. The CDR3 has 16 amino acids. The chain's CDR3 is CASSPITGVKDTEAFF. The CDR3 coding sequence is TGCGCCAGCAGCCCTATCACAGGGGTGAAGGACACTGAAGCTTTCTTT.

This clone was picked up a small number of times. V and J are TRBV5-4 and TRBJ2-1, with 9 nucleotides matching TRBD1. The ends lost 7 bases at V and 1 base at J; junction bases unmatched: 6. This CDR3 has 15 amino acids. Germline V gene sequence: CDR1 SGHNT, CDR2 YYREEE (reference sequence). The CDR3 sequence: CASGPGQGSYNEQFF. CDR3 nucleotides: TGTGCCAGCGGCCCGGGACAGGGTTCCTACAATGAGCAGTTCTTC.

This clone was observed a single time. The rearrangement joins TRBV5-1 to TRBJ2-3, with D possibly being TRBD2 (5 bases). V was pared by 5 bases and J by 3 bases, with 19 bases between. Germline assignment: CDR1 SGHRS and CDR2 YFSETQ. This CDR3 comprises 16 residues. The CDR3 loop reads CASSTSIERGTDTQYF. The CDR3 DNA reads as TGCGCCAGCAGTACATCGATCGAGCGAGGGACAGATACGCAGTATTTT.

The genes are TRBV6-2 or TRBV6-3 and TRBJ1-1, with TRBD1 matching over 7 bases. The CDR3 contains 17 residues. Per the germline V gene, CDR1 is MNHEY and CDR2 is SVGEGT. The junction had 13 bases not matched to a gene; V was cut back by 0 bases and J by 6 bases. This CDR3 is CASSYSRQGRLVAEAFF. Written as DNA, the CDR3 is TGTGCCAGCAGTTACTCGAGACAGGGTCGACTGGTCGCTGAAGCTTTCTTT.

The V gene is TRBV7-8, the J gene TRBJ1-5; 7 bases fit TRBD1. The ends lost 0 bases at V and 2 bases at J; junction bases unmatched: 1. The germline gives CDR1 SGHVS, CDR2 FQNEAQ. The CDR3 length is 15 residues. The CDR3: CASSLAQGGNQPQHF. The CDR3 DNA follows: TGTGCCAGCAGCTTAGCTCAGGGGGGCAATCAGCCCCAGCATTTT.

The rearrangement joins TRBV27 to TRBJ1-2; TRBD1 is a possible D gene (6 bases). Germline CDR1 reads MNHEY; CDR2 reads SMNVEV (reference sequence). Trimming took 3 bases from V and 5 from J, leaving 13 bases between them. The CDR3 is made up of 14 amino acids. The CDR3 DNA reads TGTGCCAGCAGTTTCAGGGGCGCAAAGTATGGCTACACCTTC. Translated, it gives CASSFRGAKYGYTF.

The rearrangement joins TRBV7-2 to TRBJ2-7, with 9 positions matching TRBD1. Trimming took 5 bases from V and 7 from J; bases not matched to a gene: 9. CDR1 and CDR2 from the germline V gene are SGHTA and FQGNSA. There are 14 residues in the CDR3. The CDR3 DNA reads TGTGCCAGCAGCCCCCCGGACAGGGGTGGAGAGCAGTACTTC. It specifies CASSPPDRGGEQYF.

V usage is TRBV5-1 and J usage is TRBJ2-7, with 7 bases aligning to TRBD1. Germline CDR1 SGHRS, CDR2 YFSETQ. The CDR3 covers 15 residues. With V trimmed by 3 bases and J by 1 base, 7 bases remained unmatched. CDR3 amino acids: CASSWIGDRSYEQYF. Written as DNA, the CDR3 is TGCGCCAGCAGCTGGATAGGGGACAGATCCTACGAGCAGTACTTC. Drawing the rest from reference TRBV5-1 and TRBJ2-7, the complete variable domain is KAGVTQTPRYLIKTRGQQVTLSCSPISGHRSVSWYQQTPGQGLQFLFEYFSETQRNKGNFPGRFSGRQFSNSRSEMNVSTLELGDSALYLCASSWIGDRSYEQYFGPGTRLTVT.

This rearrangement joins TRBV18 to TRBJ1-6; 7 bases match TRBD1. Germline V CDR1 and CDR2: KGHSH, LQKENI. V shed 5 bases and J 10 bases; nucleotides not matched to a gene: 5. The CDR3 extends over 13 amino acids. The CDR3 bases are TGTGCCAGCTCATCTGGACAGGAGTCACCCCTCCACTTT. Its protein product is CASSSGQESPLHF.

The J gene is TRBJ2-3, the V gene TRBV24-1; 10 bases agree with TRBD1. CDR1 is KGHDR and CDR2 is SFDVKD in the germline V gene. The CDR3 contains 15 residues. Germline trimming cut 5 bases from V and 4 bases from J; bases unmatched to any gene: 5. The DNA of the CDR3 is TGTGCCACCAGTGCCTGGGACAGGGGAGCAGATACGCAGTATTTT. Protein sequence: CATSAWDRGADTQYF.

This clone was seen many times. The gene calls are TRBV5-8 and TRBJ1-1, with D hard to call. This CDR3 spans 12 amino acids. From germline, CDR1 is SGHTS and CDR2 YDEGEE. With 0 bases removed from V and 4 bases from J, the gap between germline ends came to 4 bases. CDR3 residues: CASSLGPTEAFF. CDR3 coding DNA: TGTGCCAGCAGCTTGGGGCCCACTGAAGCTTTCTTT.

This chain connects TRBV28 to TRBJ2-5, with TRBD2 matching 14 bases. V was clipped by 2 bases and J by 7 bases; unmatched bases: 3. Per germline, CDR1 MDHEN and CDR2 SYDVKM. The CDR3 is made up of 15 amino acids. CDR3 nucleotides: TGTGCCAGCAGTTTACCCGGACTAGCGGGAGGGACCCAGTACTTC. Protein sequence: CASSLPGLAGGTQYF.

The chain couples TRBV30 to TRBJ1-4, with D possibly being TRBD1 (5 bases). V was pared by 6 bases and J by 0 bases, with 14 bases between. The CDR3 sequence is 15 residues long. The germline V gene has CDR1 GTSNPN and CDR2 SVGIG (reference sequence). CDR3 nucleotides: TGTGCCTGTAATATCCAGGGTGCAACTAATGAAAAACTGTTTTTT. It is translated as CACNIQGATNEKLFF. The full variable domain, its missing parts supplied by reference TRBV30 and TRBJ1-4, is SQTIHQWPATLVQPVGSPLSLECTVEGTSNPNLYWYRQAAGRGLQLLFYSVGIGQISSEVPQNLSASRPQDRQFILSSKKLLLSDSGFYLCACNIQGATNEKLFFGSGTQLSVL.

The chain joins TRBV30 to TRBJ2-5, with TRBD2 identical over 9 bases. Germline V lookup: CDR1 GTSNPN, CDR2 SVGIG (reference sequence). The CDR3 runs 15 residues. Trimming removed 3 bases from V and 4 bases from J; junction bases left unmatched: 9. CDR3 nucleotides: TGTGCCTGGAGGGCTAGCGGGGCATCTAGAGAGACCCAGTACTTC. Encoded protein: CAWRASGASRETQYF. Based on the CDR3 plus reference TRBV30 and TRBJ2-5, the full variable domain is SQTIHQWPATLVQPVGSPLSLECTVEGTSNPNLYWYRQAAGRGLQLLFYSVGIGQISSEVPQNLSASRPQDRQFILSSKKLLLSDSGFYLCAWRASGASRETQYFGPGTRLLVL.

This chain uses TRBV7-8 with TRBJ2-1; 10 positions agree with TRBD1. Germline values: CDR1 SGHVS, CDR2 FQNEAQ. The CDR3 length is 17 residues. J gave up 4 bases and V 5 bases, and 11 bases lay outside the gene matches. CDR3 protein: CASSRTTGTGVYNEQFF. CDR3 nucleotides: TGTGCCAGCAGCCGCACGACCGGGACAGGGGTTTACAATGAGCAGTTCTTC.

The V and J genes are TRBV13 and TRBJ2-3, with 9 bases aligning to TRBD2. The trim removed 3 bases at V and 0 bases at J, leaving 19 bases unmatched. The CDR3 is 21 amino acids. Looked up from germline, CDR1 is PRHDT and CDR2 is FYEKMQ (reference sequence). The CDR3 DNA reads as TGTGCCAGCAGCTTTGGGGCTAGCGGGGTGTCAGGGAGATCTAGCACAGATACGCAGTATTTT. It yields the protein CASSFGASGVSGRSSTDTQYF.

This chain connects TRBV7-3 to TRBJ1-6; 10 nucleotides align to TRBD1. CDR3 length: 14 amino acids. After removal of 2 bases from V and 13 bases from J, the junction contained 5 bases not matched to a gene. CDR1 and CDR2 (germline): SGHTA, FQGTGA. This CDR3 is CASSLSGTGVPLHF. The CDR3 bases are TGTGCCAGCAGCTTATCCGGGACAGGGGTCCCCCTCCACTTT.